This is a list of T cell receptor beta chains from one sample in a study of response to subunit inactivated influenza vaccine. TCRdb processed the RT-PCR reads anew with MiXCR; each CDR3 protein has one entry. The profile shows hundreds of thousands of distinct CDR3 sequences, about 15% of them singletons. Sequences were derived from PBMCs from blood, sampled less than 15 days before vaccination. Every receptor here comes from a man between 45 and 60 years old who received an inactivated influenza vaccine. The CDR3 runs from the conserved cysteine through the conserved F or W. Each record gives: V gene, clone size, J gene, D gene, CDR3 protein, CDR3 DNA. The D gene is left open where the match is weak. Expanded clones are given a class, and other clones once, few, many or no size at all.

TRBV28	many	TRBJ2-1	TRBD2	CASSLTSKGLEQFF	TGTGCCAGCAGTTTGACTAGCAAGGGGCTTGAGCAGTTCTTC
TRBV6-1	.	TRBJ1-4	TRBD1	CASSEGTGDEKLFF	TGTGCCAGCAGTGAAGGGACAGGGGATGAAAAACTGTTTTTT
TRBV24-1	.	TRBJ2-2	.	CATSEDLLGGELFF	TGTGCCACCAGTGAAGACCTGCTGGGCGGGGAGCTGTTTTTT
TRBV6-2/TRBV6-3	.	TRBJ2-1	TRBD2	CASSHPGTRASYNEQFF	TGTGCCAGCAGTCATCCCGGGACTAGGGCCTCCTACAATGAGCAGTTCTTC
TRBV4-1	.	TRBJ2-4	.	CASSQKNIQYF	TGCGCCAGCAGCCAAAAAAACATTCAGTACTTC
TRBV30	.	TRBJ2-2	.	CAWNRGDYTGELFF	TGTGCCTGGAACCGCGGGGACTACACCGGGGAGCTGTTTTTT
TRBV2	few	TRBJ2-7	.	CASSKMGEQYF	TGTGCCAGCAGTAAAATGGGGGAGCAGTACTTC
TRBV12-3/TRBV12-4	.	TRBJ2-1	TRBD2	CASSLGGFGEQFF	TGTGCCAGCAGCCTCGGGGGGTTTGGTGAGCAGTTCTTC
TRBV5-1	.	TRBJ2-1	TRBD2	CASSETSGGGNEQFF	TGCGCCAGCAGCGAGACTAGCGGGGGGGGTAATGAGCAGTTCTTC
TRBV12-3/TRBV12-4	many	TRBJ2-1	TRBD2	CASSFLAGANNEQFF	TGTGCCAGCAGTTTTCTAGCGGGGGCCAACAATGAGCAGTTCTTC
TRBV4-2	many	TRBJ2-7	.	CASSHIDSSSYEQYF	TGTGCCAGCAGCCATATTGACTCAAGCTCCTACGAGCAGTACTTC
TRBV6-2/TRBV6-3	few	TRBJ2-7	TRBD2	CASRPQRESYEQYF	TGTGCCAGCAGGCCCCAGCGGGAGTCCTACGAGCAGTACTTC
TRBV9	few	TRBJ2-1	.	CASSVGGGTTPNEQFF	TGTGCCAGCAGCGTGGGAGGGGGCACCACCCCCAATGAGCAGTTCTTC
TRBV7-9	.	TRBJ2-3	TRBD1	CASSIMTGVPTDTQYF	TGTGCCAGCAGCATTATGACAGGGGTTCCCACAGATACGCAGTATTTT
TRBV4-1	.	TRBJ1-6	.	CASSQLRGLNSPLHF	TGCGCCAGCAGCCAACTGCGGGGACTAAATTCACCCCTCCACTTT
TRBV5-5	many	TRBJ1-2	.	CASSPLQVISGDYTF	TGTGCCAGCAGCCCCCTACAGGTTATCTCGGGGGACTACACCTTC
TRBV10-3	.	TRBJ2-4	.	CAISPQRPPGAKNIQYF	TGTGCCATCAGCCCACAAAGACCTCCGGGGGCCAAAAACATTCAGTACTTC
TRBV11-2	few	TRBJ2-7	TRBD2	CASSSGTSGFYEQYF	TGTGCCAGCAGTTCCGGGACTAGCGGCTTCTACGAGCAGTACTTC
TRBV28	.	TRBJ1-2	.	CASSLGQAVGGYTF	TGTGCCAGCAGTTTAGGGCAGGCAGTAGGTGGCTACACCTTC
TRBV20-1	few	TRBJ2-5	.	CSANKGLETQYF	TGCAGTGCTAACAAGGGGCTGGAGACCCAGTACTTC
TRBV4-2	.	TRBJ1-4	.	CASSQDRRSSQDEKLFF	TGTGCCAGCAGCCAAGACAGGCGATCCTCCCAAGATGAAAAACTGTTTTTT
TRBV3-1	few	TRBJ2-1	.	CASSQVGTRNEQFF	TGTGCCAGCAGCCAAGTGGGGACGAGGAATGAGCAGTTCTTC
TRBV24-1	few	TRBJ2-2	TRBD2	CATSRREGGGELFF	TGTGCCACCAGTCGTAGGGAGGGCGGCGGGGAGCTGTTTTTT
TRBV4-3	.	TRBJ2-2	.	CASRDLAKNTGELFF	TGCGCCAGCCGGGACTTAGCTAAGAACACCGGGGAGCTGTTTTTT
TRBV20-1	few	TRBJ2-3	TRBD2	CSASVGGLGFGTQYF	TGCAGTGCTAGCGTGGGGGGACTAGGCTTTGGTACGCAGTATTTT
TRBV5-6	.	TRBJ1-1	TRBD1	CASSFGTDTEAFF	TGTGCCAGCAGCTTCGGGACAGACACTGAAGCTTTCTTT
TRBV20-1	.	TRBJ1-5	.	CSARVAGGNQPQHF	TGCAGTGCTAGAGTGGCAGGGGGCAATCAGCCCCAGCATTTT
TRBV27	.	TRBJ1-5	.	CASGRAPQPQHF	TGTGCCAGCGGCAGGGCCCCTCAGCCCCAGCATTTT
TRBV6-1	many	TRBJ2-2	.	CASSEGAQFRELFF	TGTGCCAGCAGTGAAGGGGCCCAATTCAGGGAGCTGTTTTTT
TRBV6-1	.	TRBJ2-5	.	CASRGGGSVETQYF	TGTGCCAGCAGGGGGGGCGGGAGCGTAGAGACCCAGTACTTC
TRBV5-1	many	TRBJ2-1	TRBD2	CASSFGGAYNEQFF	TGCGCCAGCAGCTTCGGGGGGGCCTACAATGAGCAGTTCTTC
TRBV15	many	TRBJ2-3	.	CATSRDGRTTDTQYF	TGTGCCACCAGCAGAGATGGGAGAACCACAGATACGCAGTATTTT
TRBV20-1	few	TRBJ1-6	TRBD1	CSARAEQGAYSPLHF	TGCAGTGCTAGAGCGGAACAGGGGGCCTATTCACCCCTCCACTTT
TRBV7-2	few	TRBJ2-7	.	CASSLVQAYEQYF	TGTGCCAGCAGCTTAGTCCAGGCCTACGAGCAGTACTTC
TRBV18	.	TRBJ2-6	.	CASSPPGGANVLTF	TGTGCCAGCTCACCACCGGGTGGGGCCAACGTCCTGACTTTC
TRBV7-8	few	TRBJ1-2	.	CASSPRDRYGYTF	TGTGCCAGCAGCCCCCGGGACCGTTATGGCTACACCTTC
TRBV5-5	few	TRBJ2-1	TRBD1	CASSLGTGVHEQFF	TGTGCCAGCAGCTTAGGGACAGGGGTCCATGAGCAGTTCTTC
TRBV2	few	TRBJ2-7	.	CASSELPYEQYF	TGTGCCAGCAGTGAACTACCCTACGAGCAGTACTTC
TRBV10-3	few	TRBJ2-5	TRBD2	CAISGLAASETQYF	TGTGCCATCAGTGGACTAGCGGCTTCAGAGACCCAGTACTTC
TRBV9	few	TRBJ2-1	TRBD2	CASSVGTSGRNEQFF	TGTGCCAGCAGCGTCGGGACTAGCGGGAGAAATGAGCAGTTCTTC
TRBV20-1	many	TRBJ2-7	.	CSAIGSIGFYEQYF	TGCAGTGCTATAGGGTCGATCGGATTCTACGAGCAGTACTTC
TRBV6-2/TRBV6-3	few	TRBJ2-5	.	CASSYRQATQYF	TGTGCCAGCAGTTATCGACAGGCGACCCAGTACTTC
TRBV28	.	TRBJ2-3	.	CASTSGNSHTDTQYF	TGTGCCAGCACTTCAGGGAATTCCCACACAGATACGCAGTATTTT
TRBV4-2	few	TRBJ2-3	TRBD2	CASSQPTTSGGTDTQYF	TGTGCCAGCAGCCAACCTACGACTAGCGGGGGAACAGATACGCAGTATTTT
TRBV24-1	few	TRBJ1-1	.	CATSEGSEAFF	TGTGCCACCAGTGAAGGTTCTGAAGCTTTCTTT
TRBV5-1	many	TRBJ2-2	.	CASSLGWGDRNTGELFF	TGCGCCAGCAGCTTGGGGTGGGGCGACAGGAACACCGGGGAGCTGTTTTTT
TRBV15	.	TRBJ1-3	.	CATSTDSSGNTIYF	TGTGCCACCAGCACCGACAGCTCTGGAAACACCATATATTTT
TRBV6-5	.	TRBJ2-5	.	CASSYSRDQETQYF	TGTGCCAGCAGTTACTCCCGGGATCAAGAGACCCAGTACTTC
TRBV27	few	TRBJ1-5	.	CASSLNQGNQPQHF	TGTGCCAGCAGTTTAAACCAGGGGAATCAGCCCCAGCATTTT
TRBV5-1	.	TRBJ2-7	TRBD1	CASSLSPQGANEQYF	TGCGCCAGCAGCTTGTCCCCACAGGGGGCGAACGAGCAGTACTTC
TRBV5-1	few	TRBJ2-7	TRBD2	CASSLNGGGFYEQYF	TGCGCCAGCAGCTTGAACGGCGGGGGATTCTACGAGCAGTACTTC
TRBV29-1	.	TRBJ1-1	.	CSVIYPSMNTEAFF	TGCAGCGTCATCTACCCCAGCATGAACACTGAAGCTTTCTTT
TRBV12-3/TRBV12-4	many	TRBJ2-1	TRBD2	CASSLGTSGSSEQFF	TGTGCCAGCAGTTTGGGGACTAGCGGGAGTTCTGAGCAGTTCTTC